The 27 T cell receptor beta chains below all came from one sample that was sequenced in a study of metastatic and nonmetastatic thyroid tumors. None of the patients had undergone any treatment ahead of thyroid surgery. TCRdb reassembled clones from the PCR reads with MiXCR. Here the sample spans about 33,000 clones, 18% being singletons. The sequenced sample was blood. Source of these receptors: a male donor with papillary thyroid cancer or a benign thyroid nodule (not recorded which). Some clones in this sample may be carry-over from other donors' samples.

This clone was seen ten or more times. Other nucleotide sequences from this sample produce the same CDR3. The J gene is TRBJ2-3, the V gene TRBV29-1; tentatively, D is TRBD2 (7 bases). Trimming removed 1 base from V and 2 bases from J, with 10 bases in between. Germline assignment: CDR1 SQVTM and CDR2 ANQGSEA. The CDR3 has 14 amino acids. The CDR3 protein is CSVEGGGVTDTQYF. DNA of the CDR3: TGCAGCGTTGAAGGCGGGGGCGTCACAGATACGCAGTATTTT.

The chain links TRBV12-3 or TRBV12-4 to TRBJ1-5; possibly TRBD1 for D (6 bases). The CDR3 contains 13 residues. V gave up 8 bases and J gave up 5 bases, with 13 bases separating them. The CDR3 nucleotides are TGTGCCAGCGGGGGGCTGTGGGATCAGCCCCAGCATTTT. This translates into CASGGLWDQPQHF.

The V gene is TRBV10-2, the J gene TRBJ2-7, with 7 bases identical to TRBD1. The junction had 10 bases not matched to a gene; V was cut back by 8 bases and J by 6 bases. The CDR3 is 13 amino acids. CDR1 and CDR2 from the germline V gene are WSHSY and SAAADI. The CDR3 DNA follows: TGCGCCAGCGGTAAGACAGGGACCGGCGAGCAGTACTTC. Translation: CASGKTGTGEQYF.

This clone was recorded many times. The rearrangement joins TRBV25-1 to TRBJ1-4, with TRBD1 matching over 7 bases. CDR1 is MGHDK and CDR2 is SYGVNS in the germline V gene. There are 15 residues in the CDR3. The trim removed 4 bases at V and 4 bases at J, leaving 6 bases unmatched. The CDR3 coding sequence is TGTGCCAGCAGTGCTACGACAGGGAGTAATGAAAAACTGTTTTTT. This encodes CASSATTGSNEKLFF.

This clone was found a few times. The chain links TRBV28 to TRBJ2-7, with 11 bases matching TRBD2. CDR3 length: 16 amino acids. CDR1 is MDHEN, CDR2 SYDVKM, per germline. The J segment lost 9 bases and the V segment lost 4 bases, leaving 14 bases of the junction unmatched. In nucleotides, the CDR3 is TGTGCCAGCAGTTCCATCAATCCGGGACTAGCGGCCGGGCAGTACTTC. Residues: CASSSINPGLAAGQYF. Supplemented by reference TRBV28 and TRBJ2-7, the full variable domain reads DVKVTQSSRYLVKRTGEKVFLECVQDMDHENMFWYRQDPGLGLRLIYFSYDVKMKEKGDIPEGYSVSREKKERFSLILESASTNQTSMYLCASSSINPGLAAGQYFGPGTRLTVT.

This sequence joins TRBV28 and TRBJ2-7; D unresolved. The CDR3 contains 15 residues. Trimming cost V 5 bases and J 3 bases, with 17 bases left between them. CDR1 and CDR2 from the germline V gene are MDHEN and SYDVKM. The DNA of the CDR3 is TGTGCCAGCAGTCCTGGCTGTCTAATGAACTACGAGCAGTACTTC. This sequence encodes CASSPGCLMNYEQYF.

This clone has a count of ten or more. V usage is TRBV19 and J usage is TRBJ2-7; no reliable D call. The CDR3 totals 15 residues. Germline CDR1 and CDR2: LNHDA and SQIVND (reference sequence). Trimming removed 3 bases at V and 2 bases at J, with 14 bases between. The CDR3 is CASSIAAGGAYEQYF. As DNA, the CDR3 is TGTGCCAGTAGTATCGCGGCAGGTGGGGCCTACGAGCAGTACTTC.

The genes are TRBV11-2 and TRBJ1-1, with no clear D. Germline loops: CDR1 SGHAT, CDR2 FQNNGV. This CDR3 comprises 14 residues. V was shortened by 1 base and J by 1 base, with 7 bases between the two germline ends. CDR3 DNA: TGTGCCAGCAGCTTAGTAAGCAGGAACACTGAAGCTTTCTTT. It is translated as CASSLVSRNTEAFF.

By sample fraction, this clone is medium-sized. J is TRBJ2-7 and V is TRBV28; D tentatively fits TRBD1 or TRBD2 (7 bases each). This CDR3 contains 15 residues. The V end was cut by 7 bases, the J end by 1 base, with 17 bases between. From germline, CDR1 is MDHEN and CDR2 SYDVKM. The DNA for the CDR3 is TGTGCCAGCAAAACGGCAGGGGGAGGGTCCTACGAGCAGTACTTC. Residues: CASKTAGGGSYEQYF.

This clone appeared many times. CDR3 protein: CSAMARNNEQFF. The CDR3 coding sequence is TGCAGTGCGATGGCTAGAAACAATGAGCAGTTCTTC. The rearrangement joins TRBV20-1 to TRBJ2-1; no clear D. The CDR3 extends over 12 amino acids. V lost 6 bases to trimming and J lost 5 bases, with 11 bases between them. The V gene's germline CDR1 is DFQATT and CDR2 SNEGSKA (reference sequence).

The table lists this clone with many counts. The V call is TRBV19, the J call TRBJ1-2; 12 bases agree with TRBD1. This CDR3 has 15 residues. Germline V gene lookup returns CDR1 LNHDA and CDR2 SQIVND (reference sequence). V shed 3 bases, J shed 6 bases, and the junction held 5 bases outside the gene matches. CDR3 residues: CASSIRDRGRHGYTF. The CDR3 DNA is TGTGCCAGTAGTATTCGGGACAGGGGGCGTCATGGCTACACCTTC.

V and J are TRBV13 and TRBJ2-7; D not certain. The CDR3 is made up of 15 amino acids. Germline CDR1 and CDR2: PRHDT and FYEKMQ (reference sequence). Deletions cut 1 base from V and 7 bases from J, with 17 bases between. The CDR3 DNA follows: TGTGCCAGCAGCTTAGCCCCCGGTAGTGCCGAGGAGCAGTACTTC. Residues: CASSLAPGSAEEQYF.

By share, this clone ranks as medium-sized (0.01 to 0.1%). The V call is TRBV28, the J call TRBJ1-2, with 7 bases matching TRBD1. The CDR3 consists of 15 residues. V was pared by 5 bases and J by 4 bases, with 10 bases of the junction left unmatched. Looked up from germline, CDR1 is MDHEN and CDR2 is SYDVKM. CDR3 nucleotide sequence: TGTGCCAGCAGTATCTCGACAGGGCCGCCCTATGGCTACACCTTC. Translated: CASSISTGPPYGYTF.

This clone was seen repeatedly, ten times or more. The chain carries TRBV20-1 and TRBJ2-7; weak D call: TRBD2 (6 bases). Per germline, CDR1 DFQATT and CDR2 SNEGSKA (reference sequence). V was pared by 3 bases and J by 4 bases, with 10 bases between. This CDR3 is built from 12 residues. CDR3 in amino acids: CSASPRGYEQYF. CDR3 in DNA: TGCAGTGCTAGCCCCCGGGGGTACGAGCAGTACTTC.

This clone has at least ten counts. This chain links TRBV5-4 with TRBJ1-2; D might be TRBD1 (5 bases). Germline V lookup: CDR1 SGHNT, CDR2 YYREEE (reference sequence). Trimming left V 1 base short and J 8 bases short, with 15 bases between. The CDR3 extends over 14 amino acids. The DNA of the CDR3 is TGTGCCAGCAGCTTGCCCCGGGGGGACGGAGGCTACACCTTC. This codes for CASSLPRGDGGYTF.

The table lists this clone with a few counts. This could be a read error, since a much larger clone is one nucleotide away. The chain carries TRBV9 and TRBJ2-1; D may be TRBD2 (6 bases). The V end lost 0 bases, the J end lost 5 bases, and 9 bases lay between the germline ends. The CDR3 is 14 amino acids. The germline gives CDR1 SGDLS, CDR2 YYNGEE. CDR3 region: CASSVDSGDNEQFF. The CDR3 DNA reads as TGTGCCAGCAGCGTAGATAGCGGCGACAATGAGCAGTTCTTC.

This clone was counted only a few times. The V and J genes are TRBV29-1 and TRBJ2-7; D uncertain. The CDR3 runs 14 residues. The V end lost 4 bases, the J end lost 0 bases, and 13 bases lay between the germline ends. Germline loops: CDR1 SQVTM, CDR2 ANQGSEA. This chain's CDR3 is CSVVLMKDSYEQYF. The DNA of the CDR3 is TGCAGCGTTGTTTTGATGAAGGACTCCTACGAGCAGTACTTC.

The rearrangement uses TRBV20-1 and TRBJ2-7; a possible D gene is TRBD1 (6 bases). CDR3 length: 11 residues. Germline V CDR1 and CDR2: DFQATT, SNEGSKA (reference sequence). With 7 bases removed from V and 6 bases from J, the gap between germline ends came to 13 bases. The CDR3 sequence is CSGQGPGEQYF. CDR3 coding DNA: TGCAGTGGGCAGGGGCCGGGCGAGCAGTACTTC.

With regard to this clone: A much larger clone differs by one base, so this may be a read error. Distinct nucleotide sequences in the sample also encode this CDR3. This chain connects TRBV12-3 or TRBV12-4 to TRBJ2-3; the D gene is possibly TRBD2 (5 bases). The CDR3 extends over 17 amino acids. CDR3 protein: CASSLGGMSSSTDTQYF. DNA of the CDR3: TGTGCCAGCAGTTTAGGAGGGATGAGCTCGAGTACAGATACACAGTATTTT.

This clone has ten or more counts. The genes are TRBV28 and TRBJ1-5, with a possible D match to TRBD1 (6 bases). The germline gives CDR1 MDHEN, CDR2 SYDVKM. The CDR3 extends over 15 amino acids. Trimming stripped 6 bases from V and 0 bases from J, with 12 bases between. CDR3 DNA sequence: TGTGCCAGCAGACTTGCAGGGGTTAGCAATCAGCCCCAGCATTTT. This gives the protein CASRLAGVSNQPQHF.

This clone was detected many times. This chain connects TRBV11-2 to TRBJ1-2; 7 nucleotides align to TRBD1. This CDR3 is built from 15 residues. From germline, CDR1 is SGHAT and CDR2 FQNNGV. V dropped 6 bases and J dropped 4; count of bases not matched to a gene: 11. The CDR3 DNA reads TGTGCCAGCAGGTCACTACAGGGGACGCTCTATGGCTACACCTTC. Its translation: CASRSLQGTLYGYTF. Complete variable domain (other parts from reference TRBV11-2 and TRBJ1-2): EAGVAQSPRYKIIEKRQSVAFWCNPISGHATLYWYQQILGQGPKLLIQFQNNGVVDDSQLPKDRFSAERLKGVDSTLKIQPAKLEDSAVYLCASRSLQGTLYGYTFGSGTRLTVV.

This clone has ten or more counts. The chain links TRBV19 to TRBJ1-5; 12 positions match TRBD1. The CDR3 has 17 amino acids. Trimming cost V 3 bases and J 7 bases; bases outside gene matches: 10. In germline, CDR1 is LNHDA, CDR2 SQIVND (reference sequence). Written as DNA, the CDR3 is TGTGCCAGTAGTATTTCGTTGGGGACAGGGGGCTGGCAGCCCCAGCATTTT. Translating it yields CASSISLGTGGWQPQHF.

This clone is medium-sized. The genes are TRBV19 and TRBJ1-1; D is unclear. Germline assignment: CDR1 LNHDA and CDR2 SQIVND (reference sequence). The CDR3 consists of 13 residues. Trimming removed 3 bases from V and 2 bases from J, with 7 bases in between. The chain's CDR3 is CASSIGYNTEAFF. CDR3 DNA: TGTGCCAGTAGTATCGGGTATAACACTGAAGCTTTCTTT. Looking up the rest from reference TRBV19 and TRBJ1-1 gives the full variable domain: DGGITQSPKYLFRKEGQNVTLSCEQNLNHDAMYWYRQDPGQGLRLIYYSQIVNDFQKGDIAEGYSVSREKKESFPLTVTSAQKNPTAFYLCASSIGYNTEAFFGQGTRLTVV.

In regard to this clone: At one boundary the junction diverges from the germline segment, which might be a read error. The chain carries TRBV6-2 or TRBV6-3 and TRBJ2-3; D is ambiguous. In germline, CDR1 is MNHEY, CDR2 SVGEGT. The CDR3 contains 13 residues. The CDR3: CANSNRRPDTQYF. CDR3 DNA: TGTGCCAACAGCAATCGAAGGCCAGATACGCAATATTTT.

This clone showed up many times. The chain couples TRBV5-1 to TRBJ2-3, with 11 bases identical to TRBD1. Germline CDR1 is SGHRS and CDR2 is YFSETQ. The CDR3 is made up of 16 amino acids. J lost 6 bases, V lost 4 bases, and 10 bases had no gene match. In DNA form, the CDR3 reads TGCGCCAGCAGCCAACTCGGGACAGGGGGAGCGGATACGCAGTATTTT. Its translation is CASSQLGTGGADTQYF.

This clone was recorded at least ten times. The rearrangement links TRBV2 to TRBJ2-7; TRBD2 aligns across 9 bases. The V gene's germline CDR1 is SNHLY and CDR2 FYNNEI. CDR3 length equals 14 residues. The V gene end was trimmed by 7 bases and the J gene end by 2 bases; junction bases not matched to a gene: 6. The CDR3 spells CASKWASGTYEQYF. The CDR3 DNA follows: TGTGCCAGCAAGTGGGCTAGCGGGACCTACGAGCAGTACTTC.

As concerns this clone: A junction boundary mismatches the germline segment, possibly from a read error. This chain links TRBV12-3 or TRBV12-4 with TRBJ1-5; tentative D call: TRBD1 (5 bases). The CDR3 covers 16 residues. The CDR3 spells CASSLAGGYSNKPQNF. CDR3 bases: TGTGCCAGCAGTTTAGCGGGGGGATATAGCAATAAGCCCCAGAATTTT.